This T cell receptor beta chain was found in a study of early T cells in non-severe SARS-CoV-2 infection. The wider study: The study sequenced bulk RNA from unsorted whole blood, with chains unpaired.

Germline V gives CDR1 SGHAT, CDR2 FQNNGV. This CDR3 is 11 amino acids long. V shed 1 base and J shed 13 bases, with 8 bases lying between them. This clonotype came up a few times. One entry per CDR3 protein results from TCRdb running MiXCR on the 5' RACE reads. The table shows roughly 110,000 distinct CDR3 sequences, with 11% occurring only once. This chain uses TRBV11-2 with TRBJ2-1, with D unclear. Sequencing input: whole blood. The origin of this receptor is an adult who was a healthcare worker with PCR-confirmed SARS-CoV-2 infection or an uninfected control (not recorded which). CDR3 sequence (DNA): TGTGCCAGCAGCTTAGTAAAGGCCCAGTTCTTC. This sequence encodes CASSLVKAQFF. Using reference TRBV11-2 and TRBJ2-1 for the parts outside the CDR3, the full variable domain is EAGVAQSPRYKIIEKRQSVAFWCNPISGHATLYWYQQILGQGPKLLIQFQNNGVVDDSQLPKDRFSAERLKGVDSTLKIQPAKLEDSAVYLCASSLVKAQFFGPGTRLTVL.